This T cell receptor (beta chain) was retrieved from a study of blood T cell repertoires in COVID-19. The overall study: The United States, Italy and Spain provided the acute and convalescent COVID-19 samples. The analysed material was cDNA or gDNA that came from T cells, B-cell-depleted T cells, or PBMCs.

Study processing details: Researchers report that nucleated cell counts were estimated from reference gene primer amplification. Sequencing was performed with immunoSEQ multiplex PCR; in TCRdb, only in-frame clones are kept and a portion is missing. That table supplies the V and J calls and clone size; D and trimming were determined from the DNA. The sample shows a few hundred thousand clones, approximately 89% of them seen only once. Cohorts were based on clinical histories the participants reported. The CDR3 runs 17 residues. The V gene end was trimmed by 6 bases and the J gene end by 3 bases; junction bases not matched to a gene: 9. Germline V gives CDR1 MNHEY, CDR2 SVGEGT.

The chain has TRBV6-2 or TRBV6-3 and TRBJ2-4; 12 nucleotides line up with TRBD2. Sequencing input: PBMCs or T cells enriched from blood (not recorded which). The TCR comes from a woman in her thirties or forties with acute COVID-19. As DNA, the CDR3 is TGTGCCAGCAGCAAGTGGACTAGCGGGAAGGACAAAAACATTCAGTACTTC. Protein sequence: CASSKWTSGKDKNIQYF.